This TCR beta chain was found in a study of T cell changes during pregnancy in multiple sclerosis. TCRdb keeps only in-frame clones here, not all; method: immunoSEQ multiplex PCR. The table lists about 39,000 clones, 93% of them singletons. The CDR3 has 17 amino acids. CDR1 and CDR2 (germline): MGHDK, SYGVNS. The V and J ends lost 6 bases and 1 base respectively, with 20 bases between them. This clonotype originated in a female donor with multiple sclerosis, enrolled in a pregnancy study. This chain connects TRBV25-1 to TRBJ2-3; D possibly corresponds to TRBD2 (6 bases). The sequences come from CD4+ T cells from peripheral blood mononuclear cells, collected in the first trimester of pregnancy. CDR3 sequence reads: CASRGRWASAGTDTQYF. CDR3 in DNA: TGTGCCAGCAGAGGTAGGTGGGCTAGCGCCGGCACAGATACGCAGTATTTT.